Following are 18 T cell receptor beta chains from one sample sequenced in a study of blood T cell repertoires in COVID-19 (dated by TCRdb to 2020 to 2022). The library was made by the immunoSEQ multiplex PCR assay. Sourced from immuneACCESS, this table was stored by TCRdb with only in-frame sequences that have V and J called. A share of the clones is absent; for the studies checked, an unresolved V gene accounts for under half, and the remainder has no known explanation. In this sample the table shows some 180,000 clones, roughly 93% of which occur a single time. The top ten constitute about 5% of the sample. The specimen sequenced was peripheral blood. These receptors were collected from a man between 18 and 35 years old with COVID-19, enrolled during active disease.

The chain combines TRBV28 with TRBJ2-3; D is unclear. From germline, CDR1 is MDHEN and CDR2 SYDVKM. V shed 4 bases and J shed 1 base, with 9 bases lying between them. This CDR3 spans 14 amino acids. CDR3 protein: CASSSFRGTDTQYF. In nucleotides, the CDR3 is TGTGCCAGCAGTTCCTTCCGGGGCACAGATACGCAGTATTTT.

J is TRBJ2-3 and V is TRBV6-4, with 10 bases aligning to TRBD2. This CDR3 comprises 15 residues. The J segment lost 4 bases and the V segment lost 6 bases, leaving 7 bases of the junction unmatched. Germline assignment: CDR1 MRHNA and CDR2 SNTAGT. The CDR3 loop reads CASRRGTSESDTQYF. CDR3 coding DNA: TGTGCCAGCAGGAGGGGGACTAGCGAATCAGATACGCAGTATTTT.

CDR3 protein: CAISDVTVSGANVLTF. The CDR3, as DNA: TGTGCCATCAGTGACGTTACAGTAAGTGGGGCCAACGTCCTGACTTTC. This chain joins TRBV10-3 and TRBJ2-6, with D hard to call. The CDR3 has 16 residues. CDR1 and CDR2 (germline): ENHRY, SYGVKD. V dropped 3 bases and J dropped 3 bases, with 12 bases sitting between them.

The V gene is TRBV28, the J gene TRBJ2-7; possibly TRBD1 for D (6 bases). Trimming removed 3 bases at V and 5 bases at J, with 17 bases between. The CDR3 is made up of 15 amino acids. From germline, CDR1 is MDHEN and CDR2 SYDVKM. The CDR3 here is CASSLSWTVRHEQYF. The CDR3 DNA reads as TGTGCCAGCAGTTTGTCCTGGACAGTTAGACACGAGCAGTACTTC.

The chain joins TRBV27 to TRBJ2-1, with TRBD2 matching 8 bases. The germline gives CDR1 MNHEY, CDR2 SMNVEV (reference sequence). The CDR3 runs to 11 residues. Trimming cost V 8 bases and J 8 bases; bases outside gene matches: 2. The CDR3 spells CASQTSDEQFF. DNA for the CDR3: TGTGCCAGCCAGACTAGCGATGAGCAGTTCTTC.

The gene calls are TRBV27 and TRBJ2-7, with 9 bases identical to TRBD2. CDR1 and CDR2 (germline): MNHEY, SMNVEV (reference sequence). J was trimmed by 3 bases and V by 11 bases; bases with no gene match: 17. The length of the CDR3 is 16 residues. The CDR3 DNA reads TGTGCCCAGCAGTTCTCGCTAGCGGGAAGAAGCTACGAGCAGTACTTC. It translates to CAQQFSLAGRSYEQYF.

The chain uses TRBV15 and TRBJ2-1; TRBD2 aligns across 15 bases. The CDR3 contains 18 residues. Germline V gene data show CDR1 as LNHNV and CDR2 as YYDKDF (reference sequence). V trimming: 2 bases; J trimming: 6 bases; junction bases outside the gene matches: 8. CDR3 in DNA: TGTGCCACCAGCAGACGGACCGGGACTAGCGGGAGGACCAATGAGCAGTTCTTC. Translated: CATSRRTGTSGRTNEQFF. The full variable domain, completed using reference TRBV15 and TRBJ2-1, is DAMVIQNPRYQVTQFGKPVTLSCSQTLNHNVMYWYQQKSSQAPKLLFHYYDKDFNNEADTPDNFQSRRPNTSFCFLDIRSPGLGDTAMYLCATSRRTGTSGRTNEQFFGPGTRLTVL.

J is TRBJ2-7 and V is TRBV4-1; 14 bases fit TRBD2. V shed 2 bases, J shed 0 bases, and the junction held 3 bases outside the gene matches. Germline V gene data show CDR1 as MGHRA and CDR2 as YSYEKL. This CDR3 is 17 amino acids long. The CDR3: CASSQPTSGRASYEQYF. CDR3 nucleotide sequence: TGCGCCAGCAGCCAACCGACTAGCGGGAGGGCCTCCTACGAGCAGTACTTC.

This chain links TRBV7-9 with TRBJ2-7; 8 bases map to TRBD2. CDR1 is SEHNR and CDR2 is FQNEAQ in the germline V gene (reference sequence). The CDR3 is 16 residues long. V was clipped by 5 bases and J by 2 bases; unmatched bases: 11. CDR3 nucleotides: TGTGCCAGCAGCGGTCGGGAGGGGAAGGGGCCCTACGAGCAGTACTTC. This encodes CASSGREGKGPYEQYF.

The chain employs TRBV6-5 and TRBJ1-3, with unresolved D. The CDR3 is 13 residues long. The germline CDR1 and CDR2 sequences are MNHEY and SVGAGI. Deletions cut 6 bases from V and 4 bases from J, with 10 bases between. The CDR3 nucleotides are TGTGCCAGCAGCGTGGACTGGGGAAACACCATATATTTT. This codes for CASSVDWGNTIYF.

The V call is TRBV28, the J call TRBJ1-2, with TRBD1 matching 8 bases. CDR1 is MDHEN, CDR2 SYDVKM, per germline. The CDR3 is 16 residues long. The ends lost 6 bases at V and 5 bases at J; junction bases unmatched: 14. In nucleotides, the CDR3 is TGTGCCAGCAGCCAGTGGACAGGGAAGATCAGGTATGGCTACACCTTC. Amino acid sequence: CASSQWTGKIRYGYTF.

This chain joins TRBV27 and TRBJ2-1; 9 positions match TRBD2. The trim removed 7 bases at V and 0 bases at J, leaving 4 bases unmatched. Germline CDR1 MNHEY, CDR2 SMNVEV (reference sequence). This CDR3 has 15 residues. In DNA form, the CDR3 reads TGTGCCAGCACCCTTAGCGGGAGCTCCTACAATGAGCAGTTCTTC. This codes for CASTLSGSSYNEQFF.

This chain uses TRBV7-8 with TRBJ2-7; 7 bases fit TRBD2. V was pared by 1 base and J by 2 bases, with 5 bases of the junction left unmatched. The CDR3 loop spans 15 amino acids. Germline-derived CDR1 and CDR2 are SGHVS and FQNEAQ. The chain's CDR3 is CASSLVGGGTYEQYF. The CDR3 DNA reads TGTGCCAGCAGCTTAGTGGGGGGAGGGACCTACGAGCAGTACTTC.

The chain is built from TRBV15 and TRBJ1-5, with D possibly matching TRBD1 (6 bases). Germline CDR1 and CDR2: LNHNV and YYDKDF (reference sequence). The CDR3 contains 15 residues. V gave up 1 base and J gave up 7 bases, with 14 bases separating them. The CDR3 nucleotides read TGTGCCACCAGCAGAGGAGGGGGGGAACAACAGCCCCAGCATTTT. Amino acids: CATSRGGGEQQPQHF.

The rearrangement joins TRBV10-3 to TRBJ2-1; 9 bases agree with TRBD2. Germline CDR1 reads ENHRY; CDR2 reads SYGVKD. The CDR3 contains 17 residues. Trimming took 4 bases from V and 3 from J; bases not matched to a gene: 10. The CDR3 nucleotides are TGTGCCATCAGTGGAAATGGAGCGGGAGGTGGCTACAATGAGCAGTTCTTC. It is translated as CAISGNGAGGGYNEQFF.

The rearrangement links TRBV7-2 to TRBJ2-7; 10 bases line up with TRBD1. J lost 3 bases, V lost 5 bases, and 7 bases had no gene match. CDR1 and CDR2 from the germline V gene are SGHTA and FQGNSA. The CDR3 runs to 15 residues. Written as DNA, the CDR3 is TGTGCCAGCAGCCTTTACTGGACAGGGGGCTACGAGCAGTACTTC. Protein: CASSLYWTGGYEQYF.

The chain joins TRBV27 to TRBJ1-5; D not certain. The germline gives CDR1 MNHEY, CDR2 SMNVEV (reference sequence). V was shortened by 5 bases and J by 3 bases, with 8 bases between the two germline ends. There are 13 residues in the CDR3. The CDR3 DNA reads TGTGCCAGCAGTCCCTACCCCAATCAGCCCCAGCATTTT. It translates to CASSPYPNQPQHF.

The chain recombines TRBV19 with TRBJ1-5, with D perhaps TRBD1 (5 bases). V shed 6 bases and J shed 7 bases, with 16 bases lying between them. Looked up from germline, CDR1 is LNHDA and CDR2 is SQIVND (reference sequence). The CDR3 spans 14 residues. The CDR3 DNA reads TGTGCCAGTAGCGCAACGGGGGGAGACCAGCCCCAGCATTTT. Its protein is CASSATGGDQPQHF.